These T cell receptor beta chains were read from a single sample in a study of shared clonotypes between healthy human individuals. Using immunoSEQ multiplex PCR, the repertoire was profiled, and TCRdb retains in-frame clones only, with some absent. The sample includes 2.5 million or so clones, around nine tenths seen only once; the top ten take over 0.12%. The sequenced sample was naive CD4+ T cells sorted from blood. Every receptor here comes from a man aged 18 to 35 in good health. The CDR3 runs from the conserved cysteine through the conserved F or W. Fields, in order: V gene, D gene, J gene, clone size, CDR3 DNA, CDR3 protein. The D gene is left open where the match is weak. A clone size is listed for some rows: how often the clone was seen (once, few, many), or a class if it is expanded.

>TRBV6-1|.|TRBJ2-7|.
TGTGCCAGCAGTGATCCCCTGAGCCCCTACGAGCAGTACTTC
CASSDPLSPYEQYF
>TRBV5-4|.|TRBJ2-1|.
TGTGCCAGCAGCTCTTCGGACGGCGAGCAGTTCTTC
CASSSSDGEQFF
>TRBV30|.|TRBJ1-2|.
TGTGCCTGGAGTTTTGCAGGGGATGGCTACACCTTC
CAWSFAGDGYTF
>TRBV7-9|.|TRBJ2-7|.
TGTGCCAGCAGTTCGGGACCGATAGCGTACGAGCAGTACTTC
CASSSGPIAYEQYF
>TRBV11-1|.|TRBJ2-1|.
TGTGCCAGCAGCTTAGTTCTAGGGAAGAGTGAGCAGTTCTTC
CASSLVLGKSEQFF
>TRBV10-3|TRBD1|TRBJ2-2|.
TGTGCCATCAGTGAGTCCTGGACAGGGTTCACCGGGGAGCTGTTTTTT
CAISESWTGFTGELFF
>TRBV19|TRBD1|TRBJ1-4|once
TGTGCCAGTAGTGGTCGACAGGGGTCAACTAATGAAAAACTGTTTTTT
CASSGRQGSTNEKLFF
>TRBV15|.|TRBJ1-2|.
TGTGCCACCAGCAGGGGAGGTAGAGTAGGTAGTGGCTACACCTTC
CATSRGGRVGSGYTF
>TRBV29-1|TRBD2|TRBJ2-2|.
TGCAGCGTTGAAAGTAGCGGGGCGAACACCGGGGAGCTGTTTTTT
CSVESSGANTGELFF
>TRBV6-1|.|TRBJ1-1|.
TGTGCCAGCAGTGAGTGGCGGTCAGGCACTGAAGCTTTCTTT
CASSEWRSGTEAFF
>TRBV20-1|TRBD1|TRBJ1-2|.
TGCAGGATCCCAGGGGGAGGCTACACCTTC
CRIPGGGYTF
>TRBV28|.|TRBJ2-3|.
TGTGCCCTTTCGACCAGCACAGATACGCAGTATTTT
CALSTSTDTQYF
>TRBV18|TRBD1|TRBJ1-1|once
TGTGCCAGCTCACCTTTCGGGACAGGGTTGGACACTGAAGCTTTCTTT
CASSPFGTGLDTEAFF
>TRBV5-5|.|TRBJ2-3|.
TGTGCCAGCAGCTTGGGGGCAGGGGATAGAACAGATACGCAGTATTTT
CASSLGAGDRTDTQYF
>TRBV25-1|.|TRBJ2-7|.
TGTGCCAGCTCGGGGCGAGGGCTGCTCTACGAGCAGTACTTC
CASSGRGLLYEQYF